This T cell receptor beta chain came from a study of T cells in Graves' hyperthyroidism and ophthalmopathy (dated by TCRdb to the late 2010s). Describing the broader study: Peripheral blood samples were taken at initial diagnosis, before any treatment was given. TCR V-J signatures able to tell the groups apart were searched for in a discovery cohort of 90 to 100 patients, of whom 43 had Graves' ophthalmopathy and about 55 had stable Graves' hyperthyroidism. In addition, the study compared T-cell repertoires in thyroid tissue and in blood from about 6 Graves' hyperthyroidism patients. Prospective prediction of ophthalmopathy was tested in an independent validation cohort consisting of 18 to 20 hyperthyroidism patients and 15 to 17 patients who later progressed to ophthalmopathy. Once sampling was done, hyperthyroidism patients were given methimazole at a starting dose of 30 mg daily, whereas ophthalmopathy patients were given high-dose intravenous methylprednisolone. The 75 to 100 discovery patients were randomly split 7:3 into training and test sets. The paper reports TCR Vbeta CDR3 sequencing of some 140 peripheral blood samples: around 45 ophthalmopathy, fewer than 80 hyperthyroidism and some 17 progressor patients. Here is what the overall study found, with its caveats: Most expanded thyroid clonotypes (frequency above 0.001) were also found in blood, which suggests that blood repertoires may mirror thyroid immune responses. Sample size was not statistically predetermined, and investigators were not blinded to group allocation. In cross-validation, a model built on a 13 V-J signature told ophthalmopathy apart from stable hyperthyroidism with 87.88% sensitivity and approximately 84% specificity, and in testing the same model reached 80%/75%. During validation, the model predicted progression to ophthalmopathy a median of around 7 months ahead of onset, with more than 60% sensitivity and roughly 75% specificity.

Measured from the cysteine to the phenylalanine, the CDR3 is 13 residues long. The only DNA kept is the CDR3, 39 bases in frame from the first base. CDR1 and CDR2 were assigned from the germline V gene as SGHVS and FQNEAQ. Trimming removed 2 bases from V and 0 bases from J, leaving 4 bases between the germline ends. Hyperthyroidism patients were aged 18 to 65 years and newly diagnosed, with disease duration of less than 2 months. Exclusion was applied to patients with uncontrolled infections, other autoimmune diseases, pregnancy or lactation. Diagnoses were based on clinical symptoms, serum thyroxine and TRAb, thyroid ultrasound and orbital computed tomography. For progressor patients, blood was drawn at the first diagnosis of hyperthyroidism, before any ophthalmopathy symptoms had appeared. PBMCs were separated from under 12 ml of fresh peripheral blood using Ficoll-Paque density gradient centrifugation. Patients classed as progressors first received a Graves' hyperthyroidism diagnosis and then went on to develop ophthalmopathy during follow-up. Total RNA was extracted using Trizol reagent, and RNA quality was assessed on an Agilent 2100 Bioanalyzer.

This clonotype was counted ten times or more. It has no known antigen specificity. Base qualities are not at hand, and no much larger clone is one base apart. TCR beta CDR3 regions were amplified from RNA transcripts. The TCR CDR3 was subjected to a first round of RT-PCR using the HTBI primer set and the Qiagen OneStep RT-PCR kit. Libraries were constructed in a second round of multiplex PCR, after which size selection and purification were performed. Paired-end sequencing of the libraries was performed with 100 bp reads on an Illumina HiSeq2000. The authors processed their data as follows. Raw data were processed with SOAPnuke, discarding reads with adapters, uncalled bases, mean Phred below 15, or no exact constant-primer or identifier match. COPE v1.2.5 was used to merge the high-quality paired reads, and each unique nucleotide sequence was defined as a clonotype. MiTCR v1.1 was used to align clonotypes to the IMGT TRBV, TRBD and TRBJ reference segments. The analysis included only V-J combinations with a frequency above 0.0001, which together covered over 98% of the repertoires. A TCS score was defined as the ratio between F50 (clonal expansion) and ExV (chaos), using BLOSUM62-based TCRdist between CDR3 peptides within each V-J. Welch's t-statistics and random forest reduced approximately 520 V-J features to roughly 13, which were used in a naive Bayes classifier (R e1071). The public reads were quality trimmed at Q25 with fastp and then assembled into clones with MiXCR by TCRdb, keeping productive beta chains. Rows matching on CDR3 protein sequence are summarized as one entry with the most common DNA and genes. These V and J calls are TCRdb output, not the study's own analysis. The sample includes roughly 290,000 distinct CDR3 sequences, with roughly 14% observed a single time. The ten most abundant clones make up roughly 8.5% of the sample.

Sequencing was carried out using blood. This clonotype was obtained from a woman under 40 with Graves' hyperthyroidism that later progressed to Graves' ophthalmopathy. This chain is built from TRBV7-8 and TRBJ2-5; confidence is insufficient to name the D gene. Read as DNA, the sequence is TGTGCCAGCAGCTTACCCGACCAAGAGACCCAGTACTTC. Translated, this gives CASSLPDQETQYF.